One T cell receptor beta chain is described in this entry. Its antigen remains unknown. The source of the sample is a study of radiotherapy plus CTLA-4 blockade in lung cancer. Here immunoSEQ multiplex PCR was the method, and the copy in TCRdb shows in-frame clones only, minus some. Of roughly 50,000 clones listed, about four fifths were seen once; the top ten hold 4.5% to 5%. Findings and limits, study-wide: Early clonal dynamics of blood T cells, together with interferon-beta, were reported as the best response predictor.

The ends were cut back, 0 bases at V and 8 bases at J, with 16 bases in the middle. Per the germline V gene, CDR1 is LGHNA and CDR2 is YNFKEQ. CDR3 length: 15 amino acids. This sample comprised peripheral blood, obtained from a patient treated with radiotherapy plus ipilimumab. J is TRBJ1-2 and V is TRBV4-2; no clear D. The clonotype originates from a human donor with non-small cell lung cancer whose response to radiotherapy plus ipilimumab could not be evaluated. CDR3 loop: CASSQDPAGRGGYTF. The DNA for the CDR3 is TGTGCCAGCAGCCAAGATCCAGCAGGTCGTGGAGGCTACACCTTC.